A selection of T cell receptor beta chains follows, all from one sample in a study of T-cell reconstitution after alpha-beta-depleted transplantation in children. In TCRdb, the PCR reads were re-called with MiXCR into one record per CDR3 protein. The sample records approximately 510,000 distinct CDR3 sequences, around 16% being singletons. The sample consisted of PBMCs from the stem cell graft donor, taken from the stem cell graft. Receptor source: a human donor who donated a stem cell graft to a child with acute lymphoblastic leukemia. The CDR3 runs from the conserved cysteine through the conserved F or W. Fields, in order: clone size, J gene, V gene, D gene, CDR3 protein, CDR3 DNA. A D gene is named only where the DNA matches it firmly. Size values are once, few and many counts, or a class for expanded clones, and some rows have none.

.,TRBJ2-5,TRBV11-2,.,CASSLDFRGAGLDF,TGTGCCAGCAGCTTAGATTTTAGAGGGGCTGGATTGGACTTC
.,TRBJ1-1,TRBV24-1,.,CATSAENTEAFF,TGTGCCACCAGTGCGGAGAACACTGAAGCTTTCTTT
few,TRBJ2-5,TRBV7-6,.,CASSDWAYRRETQYF,TGTGCCAGCAGCGATTGGGCCTATCGGAGAGAGACCCAGTACTTC
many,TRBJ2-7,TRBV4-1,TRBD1,CASSSMTGSYEQYF,TGCGCCAGCAGCTCTATGACAGGGTCCTACGAGCAGTACTTC
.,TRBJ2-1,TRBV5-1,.,CASSLAGGYEQFF,TGCGCCAGCAGCTTGGCCGGAGGATACGAGCAGTTCTTC
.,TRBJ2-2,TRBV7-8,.,CASSPKPWSGPKPTGELFF,TGTGCCAGCAGCCCTAAGCCCTGGTCCGGGCCGAAGCCCACCGGGGAGCTGTTTTTT
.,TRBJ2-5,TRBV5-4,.,CASSPGLTPETQYF,TGTGCCAGCAGCCCCGGACTTACCCCGGAGACCCAGTACTTC
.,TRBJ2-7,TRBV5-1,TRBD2,CASSLEAYGGDYEQYF,TGCGCCAGCAGCTTGGAGGCCTATGGGGGGGACTACGAGCAGTACTTC
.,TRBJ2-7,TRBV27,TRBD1,CASRLTGGQYEQYF,TGTGCCAGCAGACTTACAGGGGGCCAATACGAGCAGTACTTC
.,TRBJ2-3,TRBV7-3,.,CASSSGVSSTDTQYF,TGTGCCAGCAGCTCCGGGGTCTCTAGTACAGATACGCAGTATTTT
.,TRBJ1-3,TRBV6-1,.,CASNRLSGNTIYF,TGTGCCAGCAACCGCCTCTCGGGAAACACCATATATTTT
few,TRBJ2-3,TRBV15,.,CATSRDGVGVFADTQYF,TGTGCCACCAGCAGAGATGGTGTTGGGGTTTTCGCAGATACGCAGTATTTT
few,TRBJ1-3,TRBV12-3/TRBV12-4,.,CASRSTLSGNTIYF,TGTGCCAGCCGTTCGACTCTCTCTGGAAACACCATATATTTT
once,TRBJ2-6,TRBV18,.,CASSLEQGSWGANVLTF,TGTGCCAGCTCGTTAGAACAGGGATCTTGGGGGGCCAACGTCCTGACTTTC
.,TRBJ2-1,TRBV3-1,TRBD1,CDSSRLGTGYPNEQFF,TGTGACAGCAGCCGCCTCGGGACAGGGTATCCCAATGAGCAGTTCTTC
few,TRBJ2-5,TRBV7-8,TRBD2,CASSLNPLAGLTETQYF,TGTGCCAGCAGCTTAAACCCACTAGCGGGACTGACGGAGACCCAGTACTTC
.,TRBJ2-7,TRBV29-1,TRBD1,CSVNFLDRGRTYEQYF,TGCAGCGTAAACTTTCTGGACAGGGGAAGGACCTACGAGCAGTACTTC
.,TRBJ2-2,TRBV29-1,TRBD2,CSVTSGRSTGELFF,TGCAGCGTGACTAGCGGGAGAAGTACCGGGGAGCTGTTTTTT
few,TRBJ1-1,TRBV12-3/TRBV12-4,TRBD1,CASREGAREAFF,TGTGCCAGCAGGGAGGGGGCTCGTGAAGCTTTCTTT
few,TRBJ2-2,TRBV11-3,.,CASSLTTNTGELFF,TGTGCCAGCAGCTTAACGACGAACACCGGGGAGCTGTTTTTT
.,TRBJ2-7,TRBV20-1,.,CCARDWDGRLSSYEQYF,TGCTGCGCTAGAGACTGGGACGGCAGACTGAGCTCCTACGAGCAGTACTTC
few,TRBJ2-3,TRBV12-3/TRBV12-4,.,CASSSGTERVTDTQYF,TGTGCCAGCAGTTCTGGGACAGAGCGGGTTACAGATACGCAGTATTTT
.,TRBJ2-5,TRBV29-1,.,CSVGGVGSTKTQYF,TGCAGCGTTGGGGGCGTGGGAAGCACGAAGACCCAGTACTTC
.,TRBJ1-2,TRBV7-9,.,CASSITQGVGYTF,TGTGCCAGCAGCATTACGCAAGGGGTCGGCTACACCTTC
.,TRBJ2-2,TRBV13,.,CASSLGDRELFF,TGTGCCAGCAGCTTAGGCGACAGGGAGCTGTTTTTT
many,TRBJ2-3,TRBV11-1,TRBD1,CASSEGGQGALIDPTDTQYF,TGTGCCAGCAGCGAAGGAGGACAGGGGGCGCTTATTGACCCCACAGATACGCAGTATTTT
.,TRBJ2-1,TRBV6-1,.,CASSEARGLGNEQFF,TGTGCCAGCAGTGAAGCGCGGGGATTGGGTAATGAGCAGTTCTTC
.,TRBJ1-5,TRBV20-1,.,CSAREGATRHQPQHF,TGCAGTGCTAGGGAAGGGGCCACCAGACATCAGCCCCAGCATTTT
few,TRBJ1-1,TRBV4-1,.,CASSPLTGPLYTEAFF,TGCGCCAGCAGCCCCCTTACCGGGCCTCTTTACACTGAAGCTTTCTTT
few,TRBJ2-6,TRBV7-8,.,CASSSPDRTLSGANVLTF,TGTGCCAGCAGCTCACCAGACAGGACCCTCTCTGGGGCCAACGTCCTGACTTTC
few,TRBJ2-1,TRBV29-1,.,CSVEDPLSFAYNEQFF,TGCAGCGTTGAAGATCCGTTGAGTTTCGCCTACAATGAGCAGTTCTTC
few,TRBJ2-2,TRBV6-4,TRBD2,CASASLAGGELFF,TGTGCCAGTGCTTCCCTAGCGGGCGGGGAGCTGTTTTTT
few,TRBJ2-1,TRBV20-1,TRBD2,CSAITSGRANEQFF,TGCAGTGCTATAACTAGCGGGAGGGCCAATGAGCAGTTCTTC
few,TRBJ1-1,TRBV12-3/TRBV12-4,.,CASSLGLWGTEAFF,TGTGCCAGCAGTTTAGGGCTCTGGGGGACTGAAGCTTTCTTT
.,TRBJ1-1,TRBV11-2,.,CASSPGTRAFF,TGTGCCAGCAGCCCCGGGACCCGAGCTTTCTTT
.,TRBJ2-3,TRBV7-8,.,CASSQRRDATDTQYF,TGTGCCAGCAGCCAGCGACGGGACGCCACAGATACGCAGTATTTT
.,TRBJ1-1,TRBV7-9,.,CASSLGGRSLEAFF,TGTGCCAGCAGCTTAGGGGGACGGTCTCTTGAAGCTTTCTTT
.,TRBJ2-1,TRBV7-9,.,CASSLAGTSYNEQFF,TGTGCCAGCAGCTTAGCCGGGACGAGTTACAATGAGCAGTTCTTC
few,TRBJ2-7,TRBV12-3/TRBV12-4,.,CASSLKSGPSYEQYF,TGTGCCAGCAGTTTAAAAAGCGGTCCCTCCTACGAGCAGTACTTC
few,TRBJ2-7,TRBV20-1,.,CSARRERGPGMYEQYF,TGCAGTGCTAGAAGGGAGCGTGGGCCAGGGATGTACGAGCAGTACTTC
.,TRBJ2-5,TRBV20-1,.,CSARVPQETQYF,TGCAGTGCTAGAGTCCCCCAAGAGACCCAGTACTTC
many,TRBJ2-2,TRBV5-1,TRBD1,CASSGTGNTGELFF,TGCGCCAGCAGCGGGACAGGGAACACCGGGGAGCTGTTTTTT
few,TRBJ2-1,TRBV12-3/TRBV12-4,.,CASTNNRVVAFF,TGTGCCAGCACCAACAACAGGGTCGTCGCGTTCTTC
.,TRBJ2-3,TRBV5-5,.,CASSLAVQTTDTQYF,TGTGCCAGCAGCTTGGCCGTTCAGACAACAGATACGCAGTATTTT
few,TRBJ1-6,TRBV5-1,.,CASRNRWEGNSPLHF,TGCGCCAGCAGGAATCGCTGGGAGGGGAATTCACCCCTCCACTTT